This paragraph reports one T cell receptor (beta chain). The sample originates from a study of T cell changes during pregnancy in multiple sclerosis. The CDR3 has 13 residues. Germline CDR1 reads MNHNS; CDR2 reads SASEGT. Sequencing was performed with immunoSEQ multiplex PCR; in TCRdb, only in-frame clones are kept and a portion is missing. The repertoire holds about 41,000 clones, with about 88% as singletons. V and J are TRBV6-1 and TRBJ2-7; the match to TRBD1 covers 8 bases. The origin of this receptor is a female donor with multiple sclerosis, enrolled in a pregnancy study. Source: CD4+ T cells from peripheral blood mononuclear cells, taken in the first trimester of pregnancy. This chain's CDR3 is CVSTVTGVHEQYF. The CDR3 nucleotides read TGTGTAAGCACAGTGACAGGGGTCCACGAGCAGTACTTC.